These 14 T cell receptor beta chains share one sample of origin, sequenced in a study of CD8+ T cells in alopecia areata. cDNA prepared by RNA extraction and subsequent reverse transcription served as the template for sequencing. TCRdb keeps only in-frame clones here, not all; method: immunoSEQ multiplex PCR. The data contain about 180,000 clones, 50% to 75% of them singletons. This material consisted of CD4+ T cells sorted from blood, taken at week 0. Source of these receptors: a human donor with alopecia areata.

This chain uses TRBV6-5 with TRBJ1-1, with TRBD1 matching 11 bases. Germline trimming cut 6 bases from V and 11 bases from J; bases unmatched to any gene: 11. The CDR3 totals 14 residues. The germline gives CDR1 MNHEY, CDR2 SVGAGI. CDR3 nucleotides: TGTGCCAGCAGCGGACAGGGGGCTACCAGGGAGGCTTTCTTT. It translates to CASSGQGATREAFF.

A remark on this clone: Other nucleotide sequences in the sample specify the same CDR3. The chain carries TRBV29-1 and TRBJ1-1; D possibly corresponds to TRBD1 (5 bases). Trimming pared 5 bases from V and 0 bases from J, leaving 10 bases between. CDR1 and CDR2 from the germline V gene are SQVTM and ANQGSEA. The CDR3 is 13 residues long. The CDR3 reads CSVTGHLNTEAFF. The CDR3 DNA is TGCAGCGTTACTGGACACCTGAACACTGAAGCTTTCTTT. The full variable domain, rest sourced from reference TRBV29-1 and TRBJ1-1, is SAVISQKPSRDICQRGTSLTIQCQVDSQVTMMFWYRQQPGQSLTLIATANQGSEATYESGFVIDKFPISRPNLTFSTLTVSNMSPEDSSIYLCSVTGHLNTEAFFGQGTRLTVV.

The chain has TRBV7-9 and TRBJ2-7; D uncertain. V was cut by 1 base and J by 7 bases, with 5 bases left in between. Germline V lookup: CDR1 SEHNR, CDR2 FQNEAQ (reference sequence). This CDR3 spans 11 amino acids. In DNA form, the CDR3 reads TGTGCCAGCAGCTTAGGAGCAGAGCAGTACTTC. Amino acid sequence: CASSLGAEQYF.

This sequence joins TRBV7-9 and TRBJ2-1; 7 nucleotides align to TRBD1. The CDR3 runs to 16 residues. The trim removed 5 bases at V and 0 bases at J, leaving 7 bases unmatched. The germline CDR1 and CDR2 sequences are SEHNR and FQNEAQ (reference sequence). The CDR3 region has the DNA TGTGCCAGCAGCACTCCGGGACAGCGCTCCTACAATGAGCAGTTCTTC. Encoded protein: CASSTPGQRSYNEQFF.

This rearrangement joins TRBV6-1 to TRBJ2-7; D remains ambiguous. The length of the CDR3 is 11 residues. Germline values: CDR1 MNHNS, CDR2 SASEGT. V was shortened by 4 bases and J by 4 bases, with 5 bases between the two germline ends. The CDR3 reads CASSVHYEQYF. Written as DNA, the CDR3 is TGTGCCAGCAGTGTTCATTACGAGCAGTACTTC.

The chain uses TRBV11-2 and TRBJ1-6; D gene uncertain. CDR1 SGHAT and CDR2 FQNNGV come from the germline V gene. This CDR3 contains 15 residues. Trimming stripped 1 base from V and 0 bases from J, with 4 bases between. The chain's CDR3 is CASSLGSSYNSPLHF. CDR3 nucleotides: TGTGCCAGCAGCTTAGGGAGCTCCTATAATTCACCCCTCCACTTT.

This chain uses TRBV27 with TRBJ2-5; possibly TRBD1 for D (6 bases). V gave up 5 bases and J gave up 3 bases, with 13 bases separating them. The germline CDR1 and CDR2 sequences are MNHEY and SMNVEV (reference sequence). The CDR3 runs to 14 residues. The CDR3 DNA follows: TGTGCCAGCAGTCCTCAGGACAGAGAAGAGACCCAGTACTTC. This encodes CASSPQDREETQYF.

This clone turned up a few times. The V gene is TRBV6-4, the J gene TRBJ1-1; TRBD1 matches 7 bases. CDR1 and CDR2 from the germline V gene are MRHNA and SNTAGT. This CDR3 is 13 amino acids long. V was pared by 6 bases and J by 4 bases, with 5 bases of the junction left unmatched. CDR3 sequence: CASRGQVGTEAFF. The CDR3 bases are TGTGCCAGCAGAGGACAGGTGGGCACTGAAGCTTTCTTT.

The chain joins TRBV29-1 to TRBJ2-1, with 7 bases aligning to TRBD2. Germline assignment: CDR1 SQVTM and CDR2 ANQGSEA. The CDR3 has 15 amino acids. V dropped 6 bases and J dropped 8; count of bases not matched to a gene: 16. The CDR3 region has the DNA TGCAGCGTGCGCCCCCCGGAGGGAGGGACCGATGAGCAGTTCTTC. Its translation: CSVRPPEGGTDEQFF.

The chain is built from TRBV5-1 and TRBJ1-5; D is unclear. This CDR3 region has 13 residues. The V end lost 0 bases, the J end lost 6 bases, and 7 bases lay between the germline ends. CDR1 and CDR2 from the germline V gene are SGHRS and YFSETQ. Here the CDR3 DNA reads TGCGCCAGCAGCTTGGGGGTAGGTCAGCCCCAGCATTTT. It codes for CASSLGVGQPQHF.

The chain combines TRBV5-6 with TRBJ1-5; D might be TRBD1 (6 bases). V was pared by 0 bases and J by 6 bases, with 10 bases between. Germline values: CDR1 SGHDT, CDR2 YYEEEE. CDR3 length equals 14 residues. In DNA, the CDR3 is TGTGCCAGCAGCTTGGAGGGGGGAGGTCAGCCCCAGCATTTT. This codes for CASSLEGGGQPQHF.

The chain employs TRBV13 and TRBJ2-7; D perhaps matches TRBD1 (5 bases). Germline V gene sequence: CDR1 PRHDT, CDR2 FYEKMQ (reference sequence). Trimming left V 5 bases short and J 3 bases short, with 11 bases between. This CDR3 is built from 13 residues. CDR3 sequence (DNA): TGTGCCAGCAGCCTACAGGCCCGCTACGAGCAGTACTTC. Encoded protein: CASSLQARYEQYF.

The V call is TRBV10-3, the J call TRBJ2-3; D is uncertain. Germline lookup yields CDR1 ENHRY and CDR2 SYGVKD. The V end was cut by 3 bases, the J end by 2 bases, with 12 bases between. This CDR3 comprises 15 residues. Here the CDR3 reads CAISDTTGFTDTQYF. Here the CDR3 DNA reads TGTGCCATCAGTGACACTACTGGATTCACAGATACGCAGTATTTT.

The CDR3 bases are TGTGCCAGCAGCGTAGCAGGGGAAGGTTCACCCCTCCACTTT. Protein product: CASSVAGEGSPLHF. This chain joins TRBV9 and TRBJ1-6; tentatively, D is TRBD1 (6 bases). Looked up from germline, CDR1 is SGDLS and CDR2 is YYNGEE. There are 14 residues in the CDR3. The germline V and J ends were trimmed by 0 bases and 9 bases, with 10 bases remaining between them.